The TCR beta chain described here comes from a study of metastatic and nonmetastatic thyroid tumors. Looking at the study overall: Patients with malignant and benign thyroid disease provided blood and tumor or nodule tissue, whose repertoires were compared. Overall study findings and caveats: Malignant thyroid tumors reportedly exceeded benign nodules significantly in TCR beta diversity, with the difference appearing in blood and tumor.

All patients were untreated before thyroid surgery. Regarding this clone: Its cognate antigen is unknown.

Original processing methods: Using the CDR3 differences seen across clinicopathological groups, the authors built a distant-metastasis classifier for papillary thyroid cancer, which was meant to discriminate distant-metastatic patients. TCRdb re-processed the PCR reads through MiXCR. TCRdb assigned the V and J calls; the authors' analysis was not used. There are under 35,000 clones in the sample; around 25% occur only once, and more than 12% lies in the top ten. The TCR sequence derives from a female donor with papillary thyroid cancer or a benign thyroid nodule (not recorded which). Some clones in this sample may be carry-over from other donors' samples. The sequenced sample consisted of blood.

CDR3 residues: CASSLVPYEQYF. In DNA form, the CDR3 reads TGCGCCAGCAGCTTGGTGCCTTACGAGCAGTACTTC. V is TRBV5-1 and J is TRBJ2-7, with D hard to call. Trimming took 0 bases from V and 4 from J, leaving 5 bases between them. This CDR3 comprises 12 residues. CDR1 and CDR2 (germline): SGHRS, YFSETQ.